This TCR beta chain was sequenced during a study of CD8+ T cells in alopecia areata. This clone appeared once. CDR1 and CDR2 (germline): SQVTM, ANQGSEA. The CDR3 has 10 amino acids. V was pared by 7 bases and J by 13 bases, with 14 bases between. Researchers gathered lesional scalp punch biopsies and peripheral blood from patients with alopecia areata. Extracted RNA was reverse transcribed into cDNA, the sequencing template. TCRdb keeps only in-frame clones here, not all; method: immunoSEQ multiplex PCR. Among some 14,000 clones, 58% were seen once, and the ten largest hold about 11%. The sample here was skin, taken at week 0. The chain couples TRBV29-1 to TRBJ2-1; no definite D call. The receptor was isolated from a human donor with alopecia areata. In DNA form, the CDR3 reads TGCAGCGGACGGGTTGGGCTTCAGTTCTTC. Encoded protein: CSGRVGLQFF.